Reported below is one T cell receptor (beta chain). These data belong to a study of T cell changes during pregnancy in multiple sclerosis. Germline CDR1 and CDR2: KGHSH and LQKENI. V lost 5 bases to trimming and J lost 5 bases, with 12 bases between them. The CDR3 contains 13 residues. Libraries were prepared by immunoSEQ multiplex PCR; TCRdb keeps only in-frame clonotypes and omits some of them. The table records under 50,000 clones, roughly 93% of them present only once. This specimen consisted of CD4+ T cells from peripheral blood mononuclear cells, obtained in the second trimester of pregnancy. This clonotype was sampled from a female donor in good health, enrolled as a control in a pregnancy study. V gene TRBV18 combines with J gene TRBJ1-1; TRBD1 might be the D (6 bases). CDR3 in amino acids: CASSIEGDTEAFF. Written as DNA, the CDR3 is TGTGCCAGCTCAATTGAGGGGGATACTGAAGCTTTCTTT.